This T cell receptor beta chain was recorded in a study of cytomegalovirus exposure and HLA in healthy donors. Overall study: Earlier results showed almost 120 million unique TCR beta sequences derived from roughly 180 million T cells.

CDR3 size: 16 residues. CDR1 LNHDA and CDR2 SQIVND come from the germline V gene (reference sequence). V was clipped by 3 bases and J by 0 bases, with 12 bases between them. This clone occurred once. What it binds is unknown. PCR involved 60 Vbeta and 13 Jbeta primers. Assay: immunoSEQ multiplex PCR; the TCRdb copy retains only in-frame clones and omits some. Altogether some 150,000 clones are present, roughly 85% being singletons, with the ten largest covering about 2%. Study conclusions and caveats: According to an earlier analysis, most TCR beta V segments yielded productive rearrangements about 90% or about 30% of the time. A later analysis found TCR association rates differed by HLA locus, highest for DRB1 and lowest for HLA-C.

Sample: PBMCs. The chain carries TRBV19 and TRBJ1-3; D is unresolved. This clonotype originated in a man aged 40-50 years in good health and CMV-seronegative. The DNA of the CDR3 is TGTGCCAGTAGTATCGGGGAGGTCGACTCTGGAAACACCATATATTTT. It codes for CASSIGEVDSGNTIYF.